This T cell receptor (beta chain) comes out of a study of cytomegalovirus exposure and HLA in healthy donors. Study-level points and caveats: There were some public TCRs occurring in many donors, but most TCR sequences were rare.

This table comes from immunoSEQ multiplex PCR, and its TCRdb copy is limited to in-frame clones, with some not included. The table includes about 130,000 clones, roughly nine tenths detected once. This clone was seen only once. Its target is unknown. This receptor was identified in a woman under 30 in good health and CMV-seronegative. Material: PBMCs.

CDR3 residues: CASSGQADQETQYF. The CDR3 region has the DNA TGTGCCAGCAGTGGACAGGCTGACCAAGAGACCCAGTACTTC. J is TRBJ2-5 and V is TRBV28; 7 bases are shared with TRBD1. The CDR3 runs to 14 residues. The V segment lost 5 bases and the J segment 0 bases; nucleotides outside the gene matches: 3. Germline loops: CDR1 MDHEN, CDR2 SYDVKM.